This entry concerns a single T cell receptor beta chain. Its cognate antigen is unknown. Each replicate PCR on the sorted subsets used about 0.2 ug DNA (around 31,000 T cell genomes). The protocol was immunoSEQ multiplex PCR, while the TCRdb copy is restricted to in-frame clones and leaves out a portion. This table holds roughly 890,000 clones, 92% found once. Naive CD8 cells comprised CD45RO-negative, CCR7-positively selected cells, excluding terminally differentiated effector memory CD45RA+ cells. This specimen comes from a study of shared clonotypes between healthy human individuals. Study-wide results and caveats: Blood alone was sampled, and tissue repertoires likely differ. Unshared clonotypes carried lower generation probabilities than those common to all four donors. The study's rarefaction showed incomplete sorted-subset sequencing despite large depth.

This CDR3 contains 15 residues. V was clipped by 2 bases and J by 8 bases; unmatched bases: 10. Germline loops: CDR1 GTSNPN, CDR2 SVGIG (reference sequence). Material for sequencing was naive CD8+ T cells sorted from blood. The V and J genes are TRBV30 and TRBJ2-1; TRBD1 aligns across 9 bases. This receptor was obtained from a young man in good health. The CDR3 bases are TGTGCCTGGAGTCCCACCGGGACAGGGTTCCATGAGCAGTTCTTC. This sequence encodes CAWSPTGTGFHEQFF.